The clone carrying this T cell receptor beta chain was counted a few times. Using immunoSEQ multiplex PCR, the repertoire was profiled, and TCRdb retains in-frame clones only, with some absent. Altogether about 150,000 clones are present, approximately 89% being singletons, with the ten largest covering approximately 3.6%. The source of the sample is a study of T cell responses to AZD1222 COVID-19 vaccine. Sequenced material: peripheral blood, taken on day 0 of MenACWY control vaccination. The source is an adult in good health.

CDR3 loop: CASSPLQDEQFF. DNA of the CDR3: TGTGCCAGCTCACCACTCCAAGATGAGCAGTTCTTC. The chain couples TRBV18 to TRBJ2-1; D call uncertain. This CDR3 region has 12 residues. Germline lookup yields CDR1 KGHSH and CDR2 LQKENI. V was clipped by 1 base and J by 8 bases, with 6 bases between them. Full variable domain (outside the CDR3, taken from reference TRBV18 and TRBJ2-1): NAGVMQNPRHLVRRRGQEARLRCSPMKGHSHVYWYRQLPEEGLKFMVYLQKENIIDESGMPKERFSAEFPKEGPSILRIQQVVRGDSAAYFCASSPLQDEQFFGPGTRLTVL.